The 20 T cell receptor beta chains in this list originate from one sample, sequenced in a study of blood T cell repertoires in COVID-19. The repertoire was sequenced with immunoSEQ multiplex PCR; TCRdb's copy has only in-frame clones and lacks some. The data hold roughly 230,000 clones, with roughly 81% observed a single time. What was sequenced was peripheral blood. Receptor source: a man between 35 and 55 years old with acute or convalescent COVID-19.

The genes are TRBV7-9 and TRBJ2-3; D unclear. This CDR3 is built from 12 residues. Germline-derived CDR1 and CDR2 are SEHNR and FQNEAQ (reference sequence). Trimming took off 3 bases at V and 6 bases at J, with 7 bases between the two ends. The CDR3 loop is CASSFSPDTQYF. The CDR3 DNA sequence: TGTGCCAGCAGCTTTTCCCCGGATACGCAGTATTTT.

This sequence joins TRBV4-1 and TRBJ1-6; no firm D call. This CDR3 has 13 amino acids. Trimming removed 4 bases from V and 8 bases from J, with 9 bases in between. Germline V gene sequence: CDR1 MGHRA, CDR2 YSYEKL. The CDR3 bases are TGCGCCAGCAGCCTAAGCGAGGATTCACCCCTCCACTTT. Protein sequence: CASSLSEDSPLHF.

This chain uses TRBV7-9 with TRBJ2-7, with 10 positions matching TRBD2. Per germline, CDR1 SEHNR and CDR2 FQNEAQ (reference sequence). CDR3 length: 15 amino acids. The trim removed 5 bases at V and 2 bases at J, leaving 6 bases unmatched. CDR3 coding DNA: TGTGCCAGCAGCCCGTATAGCGGGGGGACCTACGAGCAGTACTTC. It translates to CASSPYSGGTYEQYF.

The chain recombines TRBV7-3 with TRBJ1-1; 7 bases map to TRBD1. J lost 7 bases, V lost 1 base, and 3 bases had no gene match. CDR1 and CDR2 (germline): SGHTA, FQGTGA. The CDR3 loop spans 13 amino acids. The CDR3 DNA follows: TGTGCCAGCAGCTTAAGGCAGGGGGGTGAAGCTTTCTTT. This sequence encodes CASSLRQGGEAFF.

The genes are TRBV6-5 and TRBJ2-2; unclear D gene. Trimming took 6 bases from V and 7 from J, leaving 12 bases between them. The CDR3 is 13 residues long. Per the germline V gene, CDR1 is MNHEY and CDR2 is SVGAGI. CDR3: CASRAPNNGELFF. In DNA form, the CDR3 reads TGTGCCAGCAGAGCTCCCAATAACGGGGAGCTGTTTTTT.

The sample holds one count of this clone. The chain couples TRBV7-8 to TRBJ2-1, with 15 bases aligning to TRBD2. V dropped 5 bases and J dropped 7; count of bases not matched to a gene: 6. Germline CDR1 is SGHVS and CDR2 is FQNEAQ. The CDR3 has 16 residues. In DNA, the CDR3 is TGTGCCAGCAGCCTTCGGACTAGCGGGGGGGCAAATGAGCAGTTCTTC. This gives the protein CASSLRTSGGANEQFF.

The chain employs TRBV5-4 and TRBJ1-2, with 7 bases matching TRBD1. The CDR3 sequence is 14 residues long. J lost 0 bases, V lost 4 bases, and 3 bases had no gene match. CDR1 and CDR2 from the germline V gene are SGHNT and YYREEE (reference sequence). The CDR3 here is CASSQGTANYGYTF. The CDR3 DNA reads TGTGCCAGCAGCCAGGGGACAGCTAACTATGGCTACACCTTC.

The chain is built from TRBV5-4 and TRBJ1-4; the D is unclear. Germline CDR1 reads SGHNT; CDR2 reads YYREEE (reference sequence). The CDR3 is 13 amino acids. V was cut by 3 bases and J by 4 bases, with 7 bases left in between. CDR3 amino acids: CASSWAGNEKLFF. CDR3 nucleotide sequence: TGTGCCAGCAGCTGGGCGGGTAATGAAAAACTGTTTTTT.

V and J are TRBV10-2 and TRBJ1-2, with D maybe TRBD1 (6 bases). Germline V gene sequence: CDR1 WSHSY, CDR2 SAAADI. This CDR3 has 14 residues. V was pared by 3 bases and J by 3 bases, with 11 bases between. CDR3 in amino acids: CASSDRGADYGYTF. CDR3 in DNA: TGCGCCAGCAGTGACCGGGGGGCGGACTATGGCTACACCTTC.

This chain joins TRBV11-2 and TRBJ1-2; maybe TRBD1 (6 bases). V lost 1 base and J lost 3, with 6 bases in between. CDR1 is SGHAT and CDR2 is FQNNGV in the germline V gene. The CDR3 is 13 residues long. CDR3 nucleotides: TGTGCCAGCAGCTTAGGACAGGACTATGGCTACACCTTC. Its protein product is CASSLGQDYGYTF.

The chain combines TRBV7-9 with TRBJ1-6, with 8 nucleotides matching TRBD1. The CDR3 consists of 14 residues. Germline CDR1 is SEHNR and CDR2 is FQNEAQ (reference sequence). V gave up 3 bases and J gave up 15 bases; unmatched junction bases: 10. The CDR3 loop reads CASSFGGQVDLLHF. DNA for the CDR3: TGTGCCAGCAGCTTTGGGGGACAGGTAGATCTCCTCCACTTT. The full variable domain, in which reference TRBV7-9 and TRBJ1-6 provide the parts outside the CDR3, is DTGVSQNPRHKITKRGQNVTFRCDPISEHNRLYWYRQTLGQGPEFLTYFQNEAQLEKSRLLSDRFSAERPKGSFSTLEIQRTEQGDSAMYLCASSFGGQVDLLHFGNGTRLTVT.

This clone occurred once. V is TRBV9 and J is TRBJ1-3, with no clear D. Germline values: CDR1 SGDLS, CDR2 YYNGEE. V was cut by 3 bases and J by 6 bases, with 7 bases left in between. This CDR3 is built from 12 residues. The CDR3 loop reads CASSGAKNTIYF. CDR3 DNA sequence: TGTGCCAGCAGCGGGGCAAAAAACACCATATATTTT.

The chain is built from TRBV7-2 and TRBJ2-5, with 14 bases matching TRBD2. V shed 6 bases, J shed 5 bases, and the junction held 5 bases outside the gene matches. This CDR3 is built from 15 residues. Germline assignment: CDR1 SGHTA and CDR2 FQGNSA. The CDR3 region is CASRKTSGGVETQYF. In nucleotides, the CDR3 is TGTGCCAGCAGGAAGACTAGCGGGGGGGTGGAGACCCAGTACTTC.

This clone showed up just a few times. The V gene is TRBV24-1, the J gene TRBJ2-1; D is undetermined. This CDR3 is 16 amino acids long. CDR1 KGHDR and CDR2 SFDVKD come from the germline V gene. V was clipped by 2 bases and J by 2 bases, with 12 bases between them. CDR3 bases: TGTGCCACCAGTGATTCTTCCGCGGCGGCCTACAATGAGCAGTTCTTC. It codes for CATSDSSAAAYNEQFF.

The V gene is TRBV29-1, the J gene TRBJ2-1; D is undetermined. CDR3 length: 15 amino acids. Trimming pared 6 bases from V and 0 bases from J, leaving 15 bases between. Germline values: CDR1 SQVTM, CDR2 ANQGSEA. The CDR3 sequence is CSVLPASRSYNEQFF. The CDR3 nucleotides read TGCAGCGTCCTTCCAGCGTCCCGCTCCTACAATGAGCAGTTCTTC.

This sequence joins TRBV27 and TRBJ1-5; TRBD1 matches 9 bases. Germline CDR1 and CDR2: MNHEY and SMNVEV (reference sequence). The CDR3 has 16 residues. The J segment lost 7 bases and the V segment lost 5 bases, leaving 12 bases of the junction unmatched. The CDR3: CASSPGMDRGKQPQHF. The CDR3 nucleotides are TGTGCCAGCAGTCCGGGTATGGACAGGGGAAAGCAGCCCCAGCATTTT.

The rearrangement uses TRBV7-8 and TRBJ2-7; 8 bases agree with TRBD1. The CDR3 runs 14 residues. Germline-derived CDR1 and CDR2 are SGHVS and FQNEAQ. The ends lost 1 base at V and 5 bases at J; junction bases unmatched: 4. CDR3 protein: CASSLGQGIDEQYF. The CDR3 DNA is TGTGCCAGCAGCTTAGGACAGGGGATCGACGAGCAGTACTTC.

This rearrangement joins TRBV5-5 to TRBJ2-4; D perhaps matches TRBD1 (5 bases). The germline V gene has CDR1 SGHKS and CDR2 YYEKEE (reference sequence). This CDR3 has 15 amino acids. V was trimmed by 0 bases and J by 1 base, leaving 8 bases between them. CDR3 DNA: TGTGCCAGCAGCTTGGGTGGGGCGGCCAAAAACATTCAGTACTTC. Translation gives CASSLGGAAKNIQYF.

CDR3 DNA sequence: TGTGCCAGCAGCCCGGACAGGACCTATGGCTACACCTTC. Amino acids: CASSPDRTYGYTF. The chain links TRBV7-2 to TRBJ1-2; 7 bases line up with TRBD1. The CDR3 totals 13 residues. The germline gives CDR1 SGHTA, CDR2 FQGNSA. The ends lost 5 bases at V and 4 bases at J; junction bases unmatched: 4.

Here the CDR3 reads CASSLRHRENTEAFF. CDR3 DNA sequence: TGTGCCAGCAGCTTGAGGCACAGGGAAAACACTGAAGCTTTCTTT. V gene TRBV5-4 combines with J gene TRBJ1-1, with D perhaps matching TRBD1 (6 bases). This CDR3 has 15 residues. V lost 1 base and J 2 bases, leaving 12 bases between the germline ends. The germline gives CDR1 SGHNT, CDR2 YYREEE (reference sequence).